This entry lists 16 T cell receptor beta chains sequenced from one sample in a study of blood T cell repertoires in COVID-19. This table comes from immunoSEQ multiplex PCR, and its TCRdb copy is limited to in-frame clones, with some not included. There are approximately 25,000 clones in the sample; approximately 80% occur only once, and 42% lies in the top ten. Sequencing input: peripheral blood. All receptors come from an elderly woman with acute or convalescent COVID-19.

This chain connects TRBV28 to TRBJ1-6; 7 bases match TRBD1. With 4 bases clipped from V and 6 bases from J, the junction kept 6 bases outside the gene matches. CDR1 is MDHEN, CDR2 SYDVKM, per germline. CDR3 length: 15 residues. The DNA for the CDR3 is TGTGCCAGCAGTTCGACAGGGATGACTAATTCACCCCTCCACTTT. Encoded protein: CASSSTGMTNSPLHF.

This clone was recorded a few times. This chain connects TRBV7-2 to TRBJ2-1, with 9 bases matching TRBD2. The ends lost 6 bases at V and 7 bases at J; junction bases unmatched: 7. The germline gives CDR1 SGHTA, CDR2 FQGNSA. This CDR3 comprises 14 residues. The DNA for the CDR3 is TGTGCCAGCAGGTTTAGCGGGAGCTGGAATGAGCAGTTCTTC. It is translated as CASRFSGSWNEQFF.

The rearrangement links TRBV3-1 (or the pseudogene TRBV3-2) to TRBJ1-1, with 11 positions matching TRBD1. Trimming cost V 2 bases and J 5 bases; bases outside gene matches: 7. CDR3 length equals 16 residues. Germline V CDR1 and CDR2: LGHDT, YNNKEL (reference sequence). CDR3 sequence reads: CASSQPGTGGGTEAFF. The CDR3, as DNA: TGTGCCAGCAGCCAACCCGGGACAGGGGGAGGTACTGAAGCTTTCTTT.

This chain uses TRBV19 with TRBJ2-1; 9 positions agree with TRBD2. Trimming took 4 bases from V and 7 from J; bases not matched to a gene: 11. There are 16 residues in the CDR3. CDR1 and CDR2 from the germline V gene are LNHDA and SQIVND (reference sequence). The CDR3 DNA reads TGTGCCAGTAGTAGCCAGGCTAGCGGGGTATCAAATGAGCAGTTCTTC. Translating it yields CASSSQASGVSNEQFF.

The V call is TRBV28, the J call TRBJ2-7; D might be TRBD2 (6 bases). V gave up 6 bases and J gave up 2 bases, with 20 bases separating them. CDR1 and CDR2 (germline): MDHEN, SYDVKM. The CDR3 sequence is 16 residues long. CDR3 coding DNA: TGTGCCAGCAGGGGGGGAAGGAGGGACCGAACCTACGAGCAGTACTTC. As protein: CASRGGRRDRTYEQYF. Using reference TRBV28 and TRBJ2-7 for the parts outside the CDR3, the full variable domain is DVKVTQSSRYLVKRTGEKVFLECVQDMDHENMFWYRQDPGLGLRLIYFSYDVKMKEKGDIPEGYSVSREKKERFSLILESASTNQTSMYLCASRGGRRDRTYEQYFGPGTRLTVT.

This sequence joins TRBV12-3 or TRBV12-4 and TRBJ1-1; 7 bases are a match to TRBD1. The CDR3 has 13 amino acids. The V segment lost 6 bases and the J segment 1 base; nucleotides outside the gene matches: 2. In DNA, the CDR3 is TGTGCCAGCAGACGACAGGGGAACACTGAAGCTTTCTTT. Its protein product is CASRRQGNTEAFF.

The chain combines TRBV3-1 (or the pseudogene TRBV3-2) with TRBJ2-1; TRBD2 matches 9 bases. Trimming took 3 bases from V and 0 from J; bases not matched to a gene: 0. CDR1 is LGHDT and CDR2 is YNNKEL in the germline V gene (reference sequence). The CDR3 runs to 15 residues. The CDR3 DNA reads TGTGCCAGCAGCCAGCGGGGGGGCTCCTACAATGAGCAGTTCTTC. Its translation is CASSQRGGSYNEQFF.

The chain couples TRBV7-2 to TRBJ2-7; 9 nucleotides line up with TRBD1. The CDR3 loop spans 14 amino acids. J gave up 2 bases and V 5 bases, and 4 bases lay outside the gene matches. Germline V lookup: CDR1 SGHTA, CDR2 FQGNSA. CDR3 region: CASSQGQGPYEQYF. As DNA, the CDR3 is TGTGCCAGCAGCCAGGGACAGGGTCCCTACGAGCAGTACTTC.

The chain's CDR3 is CASSPGRTGGNQPQHF. The CDR3 DNA reads TGTGCCAGCAGTCCCGGGCGGACAGGGGGCAATCAGCCCCAGCATTTT. V is TRBV28 and J is TRBJ1-5; TRBD1 matches at 9 bases. CDR3 length equals 16 residues. Per the germline V gene, CDR1 is MDHEN and CDR2 is SYDVKM. V was pared by 5 bases and J by 2 bases, with 7 bases of the junction left unmatched.

The chain links TRBV28 to TRBJ2-2; 12 positions agree with TRBD1. The V gene end was trimmed by 6 bases and the J gene end by 6 bases; junction bases not matched to a gene: 5. Germline CDR1 is MDHEN and CDR2 is SYDVKM. This CDR3 has 15 amino acids. CDR3 in amino acids: CASSRGQGAPGELFF. DNA of the CDR3: TGTGCCAGCAGCCGGGGACAGGGGGCCCCCGGGGAGCTGTTTTTT.

The chain is built from TRBV4-1 and TRBJ2-7, with 7 bases that match TRBD2. The CDR3 runs to 15 residues. Losses at the gene ends were 1 base for V and 2 bases for J; bases not matched to a gene: 5. The germline V gene encodes CDR1 MGHRA and CDR2 YSYEKL. CDR3 region: CASSQVASGTYEQYF. DNA of the CDR3: TGCGCCAGCAGCCAAGTGGCTAGCGGCACCTACGAGCAGTACTTC.

The rearrangement links TRBV14 to TRBJ1-2, with no clear D. Germline V lookup: CDR1 SGHDN, CDR2 FVKESK. This CDR3 contains 13 residues. V lost 5 bases to trimming and J lost 4 bases, with 11 bases between them. This chain's CDR3 is CASSTRGGYGYTF. DNA for the CDR3: TGTGCCAGCAGCACGCGGGGTGGCTATGGCTACACCTTC.

This sequence joins TRBV3-1 (or the pseudogene TRBV3-2) and TRBJ2-5; the D gene is possibly TRBD1 (5 bases). CDR1 is LGHDT and CDR2 is YNNKEL in the germline V gene (reference sequence). V was pared by 0 bases and J by 5 bases, with 10 bases between. CDR3 length equals 14 residues. As DNA, the CDR3 is TGTGCCAGCAGCCAAGATGGCAGGGATGAGACCCAGTACTTC. This codes for CASSQDGRDETQYF.

This clone was detected a few times. The chain is built from TRBV5-1 and TRBJ1-5; unclear D gene. Germline V CDR1 and CDR2: SGHRS, YFSETQ. The CDR3 has 14 amino acids. Trimming took 0 bases from V and 4 from J, leaving 8 bases between them. The CDR3 region is CASSLGSGNQPQHF. Written as DNA, the CDR3 is TGCGCCAGCAGCTTGGGGTCGGGAAATCAGCCCCAGCATTTT. The variable domain in full, with the rest retrieved from reference TRBV5-1 and TRBJ1-5, is KAGVTQTPRYLIKTRGQQVTLSCSPISGHRSVSWYQQTPGQGLQFLFEYFSETQRNKGNFPGRFSGRQFSNSRSEMNVSTLELGDSALYLCASSLGSGNQPQHFGDGTRLSIL.

The chain carries TRBV19 and TRBJ1-1; D uncertain. V was shortened by 10 bases and J by 2 bases, with 17 bases between the two germline ends. CDR1 and CDR2 from the germline V gene are LNHDA and SQIVND (reference sequence). The CDR3 loop spans 14 amino acids. The CDR3 bases are TGTGCCACCCAATCCCGGGATATCAACACTGAAGCTTTCTTT. Protein product: CATQSRDINTEAFF.

The chain employs TRBV19 and TRBJ1-6; 11 bases line up with TRBD1. This CDR3 is built from 16 residues. With 5 bases clipped from V and 6 bases from J, the junction kept 6 bases outside the gene matches. Germline assignment: CDR1 LNHDA and CDR2 SQIVND (reference sequence). The CDR3 sequence is CASSRLGQGGNSPLHF. The CDR3 nucleotides are TGTGCCAGTAGTCGATTGGGACAGGGGGGTAATTCACCCCTCCACTTT.